This record covers a single TCR beta chain. Its specificity is not known. The germline V and J ends were trimmed by 1 base and 4 bases, with 19 bases remaining between them. Germline CDR1 and CDR2: SGHVS and FNYEAQ. The CDR3 is 18 residues long. The PCR contained 60 Vbeta and 13 Jbeta primers. The protocol was immunoSEQ multiplex PCR, while the TCRdb copy is restricted to in-frame clones and leaves out a portion. Among more than 95,000 clones listed, roughly 80% were seen once. When sampled, the donors appeared nominally healthy, though they likely had unrecorded immune exposures. These data are taken from a study of cytomegalovirus exposure and HLA in healthy donors. Study findings and constraints: Earlier analysis looked at TCR beta V segments, and most were productive about 87% or about 30% of the time. Under in vitro conditions, a few CMV-associated chains were confirmed as specific for CMV antigens. While the bulk of TCR sequences proved rare, some public TCRs turned up in many donors.

The sequenced material came from PBMCs. This TCR was recovered from a woman aged 40 to 50 in good health and CMV-seronegative. V usage is TRBV7-6 and J usage is TRBJ1-4, with unresolved D. CDR3 nucleotide sequence: TGTGCCAGCAGCTTAGACCATGGCGGTAGCGGGCTTAATGAAAAACTGTTTTTT. Amino acid sequence: CASSLDHGGSGLNEKLFF.